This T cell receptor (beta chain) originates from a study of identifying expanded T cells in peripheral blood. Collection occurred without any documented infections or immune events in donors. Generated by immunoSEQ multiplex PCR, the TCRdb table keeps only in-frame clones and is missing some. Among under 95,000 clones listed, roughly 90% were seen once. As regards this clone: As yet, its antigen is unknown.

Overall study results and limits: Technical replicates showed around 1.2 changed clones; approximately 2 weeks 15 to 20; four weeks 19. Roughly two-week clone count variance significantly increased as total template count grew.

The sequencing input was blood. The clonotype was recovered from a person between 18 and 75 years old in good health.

Here the CDR3 DNA reads TGTGCCAGCAGCTTAGTGGGCGGGGGGCAGTATTTT. Its protein product is CASSLVGGGQYF. This chain links TRBV7-2 with TRBJ2-3; 7 nucleotides agree with TRBD2. V trimming: 1 base; J trimming: 11 bases; junction bases outside the gene matches: 3. Looked up from germline, CDR1 is SGHTA and CDR2 is FQGNSA. The CDR3 runs to 12 residues.